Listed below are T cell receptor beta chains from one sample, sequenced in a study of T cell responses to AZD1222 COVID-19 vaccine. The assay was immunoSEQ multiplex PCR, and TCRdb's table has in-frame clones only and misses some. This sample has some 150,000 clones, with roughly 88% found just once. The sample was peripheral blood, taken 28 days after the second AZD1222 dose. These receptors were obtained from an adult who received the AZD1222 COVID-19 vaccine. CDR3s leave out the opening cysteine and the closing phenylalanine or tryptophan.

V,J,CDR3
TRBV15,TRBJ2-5,ATSRVSVQETQY
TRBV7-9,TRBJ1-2,ASSSGQRNYGYT
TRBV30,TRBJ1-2,AWSRGLNYGYT
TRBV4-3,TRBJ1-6,ASSQDPAGSSYNSPLH
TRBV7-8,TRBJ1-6,ASTRTPGNSPLH
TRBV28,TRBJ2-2,ASSSGLAGVANTGELF
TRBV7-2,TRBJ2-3,ASSSRLATSTDTQY
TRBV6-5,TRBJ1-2,ASSLQESISNYGYT
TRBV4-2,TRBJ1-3,ASSQEVGGERSSGNTIY
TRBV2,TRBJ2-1,ASSLAGGYNEQF
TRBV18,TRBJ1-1,ASSRGSNPTEAF
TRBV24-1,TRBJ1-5,ATSDPSSVSNQPQH
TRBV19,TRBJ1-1,ASSIASGVKTEAF
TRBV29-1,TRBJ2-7,SVQGGRYEQY
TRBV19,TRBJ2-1,ASNWGARVNEQF
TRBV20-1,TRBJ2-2,SASTGTSGGRAGELF
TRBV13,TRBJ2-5,ASSSGQVQETQY
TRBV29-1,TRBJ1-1,SVYEWGGTEAF
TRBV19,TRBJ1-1,ASSPDWTGGLNTEAF
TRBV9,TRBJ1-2,ASSGTGRVGGYT
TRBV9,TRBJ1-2,ASSEQGTYGYT
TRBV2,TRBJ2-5,ASSDRPQETQY
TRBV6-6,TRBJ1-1,ASRLTGFTEAF
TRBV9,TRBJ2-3,ASSVQGAGTDTQY
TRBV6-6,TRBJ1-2,ASSYEWGGRGDGYT
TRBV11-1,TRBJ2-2,ASSLLGVVAGELF
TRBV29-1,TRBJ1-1,SVERGREAF
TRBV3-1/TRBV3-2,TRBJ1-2,ASSQGTTNYGYT
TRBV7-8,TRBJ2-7,ASSTDRSAYEQY
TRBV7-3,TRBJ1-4,ASSLTAARTEKLF
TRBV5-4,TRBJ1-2,ASSLWSSSYGYT
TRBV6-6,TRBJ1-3,ASSYPTGSGNTIY
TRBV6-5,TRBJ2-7,ASRDPFYEQY
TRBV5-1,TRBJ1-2,ASKEGRTRSNYGYT
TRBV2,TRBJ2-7,ASGGVASGEQY
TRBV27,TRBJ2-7,ASSPRWADEQY
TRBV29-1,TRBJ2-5,SVGTDQETQY
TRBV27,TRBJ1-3,ASSLTASGNTIY
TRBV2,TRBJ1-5,ASSETGQKNQPQH
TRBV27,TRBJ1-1,ASATRRVITEAF
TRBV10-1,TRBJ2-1,ASSGGNPINEQF
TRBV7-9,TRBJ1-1,ASSKQGGNTEAF